This T cell receptor beta chain was found in a study of OX40 agonist ivuxolimab in advanced cancers. Study-wide background: Participants averaged 60 years of age (range about 23 to 90) and were roughly 80% male. It was permissible to have had prior anti-PD-1, anti-PD-L1 or anti-CTLA-4 therapy, and about 40% had some. The study, taken as a whole, reports: The mean number of expanded clones was higher in CD8+ T cells than in CD4+.

Only a few counts were recorded for this clone. Its antigen is unidentified. Profiled with immunoSEQ multiplex PCR; TCRdb holds only in-frame clones, not every one. The profile shows 95,000 or so clones, about 85% of them singletons. The CDR3 sequence is 14 residues long. Per the germline V gene, CDR1 is SGHNT and CDR2 is YENEEA. V shed 5 bases and J shed 10 bases, with 20 bases lying between them. The V call is TRBV11-3, the J call TRBJ1-2; D is possibly TRBD1 (6 bases). Sequencing used CD4+ or CD8+ T cells sorted from blood, obtained in a trial of the OX40 agonist ivuxolimab. This TCR was sampled from an adult with an advanced solid tumor such as melanoma, head and neck, liver or kidney cancer. CDR3 in DNA: TGTGCCAGCAGCCTAACTAGGGGGGCCTACGACTACACCTTC. This gives the protein CASSLTRGAYDYTF.